Presented here are 27 T cell receptor beta chains from one specimen sequenced in a study of T cell repertoires in cytomegalovirus infection. Their cognate antigens are unknown. TCRdb passed the reads through MiXCR, listing each CDR3 protein once. This sample has some 900,000 distinct CDR3 sequences, with 32% found just once. The sequencing used cultured CD8+ T cells from PBMCs, collected from culture after CMV antigen stimulation. Receptors were obtained from a human donor in good health (CMV status not recorded). Some clones in this sample may be carry-over from other donors' samples.

The rearrangement uses TRBV27 and TRBJ2-1, with 11 positions matching TRBD2. J lost 9 bases, V lost 6 bases, and 13 bases had no gene match. This CDR3 region has 16 residues. CDR1 MNHEY and CDR2 SMNVEV come from the germline V gene (reference sequence). The CDR3: CASSDSGGVYHGEQFF. Here the CDR3 DNA reads TGTGCCAGCAGCGATAGCGGGGGGGTTTATCACGGTGAGCAGTTCTTC.

CDR3: CASSSTRLAGGGTDTQYF. The CDR3 DNA is TGTGCCAGCAGTTCCACCCGGCTAGCGGGGGGTGGGACAGATACGCAGTATTTT. The chain carries TRBV6-5 and TRBJ2-3; 11 bases agree with TRBD2. Looked up from germline, CDR1 is MNHEY and CDR2 is SVGAGI. V was clipped by 4 bases and J by 3 bases; unmatched bases: 12. This CDR3 is 18 amino acids long.

The table lists this clonotype with a few counts. V gene TRBV19 combines with J gene TRBJ1-1; no clear D gene. V lost 7 bases to trimming and J lost 1 base, with 10 bases between them. The CDR3 spans 13 residues. Germline values: CDR1 LNHDA, CDR2 SQIVND (reference sequence). CDR3 sequence reads: CASTPTGNTEAFF. The CDR3 DNA reads TGTGCCAGTACCCCAACGGGGAACACTGAAGCTTTCTTT.

This chain links TRBV12-3 or TRBV12-4 with TRBJ1-2; D is uncertain. V was pared by 4 bases and J by 10 bases, with 1 base between. The CDR3 consists of 8 residues. The CDR3 DNA reads TGTGCCAGCAGTTCCTACACCTTC. Translating it yields CASSSYTF.

This clonotype came up a few times. This chain joins TRBV12-3 or TRBV12-4 and TRBJ1-1; D uncertain. V was trimmed by 2 bases and J by 3 bases, leaving 4 bases between them. There are 12 residues in the CDR3. For the CDR3, the DNA is TGTGCCAGCAGTTTATATGACACTGAAGCTTTCTTT. Protein: CASSLYDTEAFF.

This rearrangement joins TRBV7-6 to TRBJ1-1; D unresolved. The V end was cut by 0 bases, the J end by 3 bases, with 8 bases between. Germline assignment: CDR1 SGHVS and CDR2 FNYEAQ. The CDR3 contains 14 residues. The CDR3 loop reads CASSLAEGYTEAFF. For the CDR3, the DNA is TGTGCCAGCAGCTTAGCGGAGGGATACACTGAAGCTTTCTTT.

The chain recombines TRBV27 with TRBJ1-6, with D unclear. Per germline, CDR1 MNHEY and CDR2 SMNVEV (reference sequence). CDR3 length equals 16 residues. V gave up 5 bases and J gave up 0 bases, with 11 bases separating them. The CDR3: CASSRSRSSYNSPLHF. CDR3 bases: TGTGCCAGCAGTCGAAGCCGTAGCTCCTATAATTCACCCCTCCACTTT.

This clonotype occurred a few times. CDR3 bases: TGTGCCAGCAGCCCCTCCGGCGGGCAGCCCTACGAGCAGTACTTC. It yields the protein CASSPSGGQPYEQYF. V and J are TRBV7-9 and TRBJ2-7; perhaps TRBD2 as D (5 bases). The germline V gene has CDR1 SEHNR and CDR2 FQNEAQ (reference sequence). The CDR3 spans 15 residues. Trimming took 5 bases from V and 2 from J, leaving 16 bases between them.

This clonotype was seen a few times. The chain is built from TRBV28 and TRBJ2-7, with D maybe TRBD1 (6 bases). The V gene's germline CDR1 is MDHEN and CDR2 SYDVKM. V was pared by 2 bases and J by 7 bases, with 12 bases between. This CDR3 spans 13 amino acids. In nucleotides, the CDR3 is TGTGCCAGCAGTTTAAACAGGGTGGGGGAGCAGTACGTC. It is translated as CASSLNRVGEQYV.

This chain links TRBV7-2 with TRBJ1-1; D uncertain. V was shortened by 5 bases and J by 2 bases, with 6 bases between the two germline ends. The length of the CDR3 is 12 residues. Germline values: CDR1 SGHTA, CDR2 FQGNSA. CDR3 bases: TGTGCCAGCAGCGTGCAAAACACTGAAGCTTTCTTT. Its protein is CASSVQNTEAFF. The full variable domain, completed using reference TRBV7-2 and TRBJ1-1, is GAGVSQSPSNKVTEKGKDVELRCDPISGHTALYWYRQSLGQGLEFLIYFQGNSAPDKSGLPSDRFSAERTGGSVSTLTIQRTQQEDSAVYLCASSVQNTEAFFGQGTRLTVV.

This clonotype was recorded a few times. The chain joins TRBV6-1 to TRBJ2-1; D might be TRBD2 (6 bases). V lost 1 base and J 10 bases, leaving 17 bases between the germline ends. Germline CDR1 is MNHNS and CDR2 is SASEGT. The CDR3 contains 15 residues. CDR3 bases: TGTGCCAGCAGTGAAGGGTTTAGCGACGGGGGAGAGCAGTTCTTC. Translation gives CASSEGFSDGGEQFF.

This clonotype has a count of ten or more. V and J are TRBV7-3 and TRBJ2-5, with a tentative D call TRBD2 (5 bases). Per germline, CDR1 SGHTA and CDR2 FQGTGA. V was trimmed by 2 bases and J by 4 bases, leaving 14 bases between them. The CDR3 sequence is 15 residues long. The CDR3 spells CASSLGSRAGETQYF. CDR3 coding DNA: TGTGCCAGCAGCTTAGGTTCGCGGGCGGGAGAGACCCAGTACTTC.

Only a few counts were recorded for this clonotype. V usage is TRBV24-1 and J usage is TRBJ2-3; TRBD2 aligns across 8 bases. This CDR3 has 14 residues. The V gene end was trimmed by 2 bases and the J gene end by 10 bases; junction bases not matched to a gene: 7. The germline CDR1 and CDR2 sequences are KGHDR and SFDVKD. CDR3 DNA sequence: TGTGCCACCAGTGATTGGGGGACTAGTTCGGCGCAGTATTTT. Translation gives CATSDWGTSSAQYF.

This clonotype has at least ten counts. The chain recombines TRBV7-2 with TRBJ1-4, with D possibly TRBD1 on 6 matching bases. The CDR3 has 15 residues. CDR1 is SGHTA, CDR2 FQGNSA, per germline. The germline V and J ends were trimmed by 2 bases and 2 bases, with 9 bases remaining between them. The DNA for the CDR3 is TGTGCCAGCAGCTTAACCGGACAGACTAATGAAAAACTGTTTTTT. It encodes CASSLTGQTNEKLFF.

The rearrangement uses TRBV7-9 and TRBJ2-3; 12 nucleotides agree with TRBD1. V trimming: 5 bases; J trimming: 4 bases; junction bases outside the gene matches: 7. Germline lookup yields CDR1 SEHNR and CDR2 FQNEAQ (reference sequence). The CDR3 is made up of 16 amino acids. The CDR3 spells CASSLTGTGGPDTQYF. DNA of the CDR3: TGTGCCAGCAGCCTTACCGGGACAGGGGGCCCAGATACGCAGTATTTT.

The chain combines TRBV5-8 with TRBJ2-7; tentatively, D is TRBD1 or TRBD2 (6 bases each). V lost 4 bases to trimming and J lost 3 bases, with 17 bases between them. This CDR3 is 15 amino acids long. Germline V gene lookup returns CDR1 SGHTS and CDR2 YDEGEE. CDR3 nucleotide sequence: TGTGCCAGCAGCCCTAGTCGGGGGCCCGACTACGAGCAGTACTTC. This gives the protein CASSPSRGPDYEQYF. Based on the CDR3 plus reference TRBV5-8 and TRBJ2-7, the full variable domain is EAGVTQSPTHLIKTRGQQATLRCSPISGHTSVYWYQQALGLGLQFLLWYDEGEERNRGNFPPRFSGRQFPNYSSELNVNALELEDSALYLCASSPSRGPDYEQYFGPGTRLTVT.

This chain uses TRBV15 with TRBJ1-1; 9 positions agree with TRBD1. The CDR3 length is 14 residues. Looked up from germline, CDR1 is LNHNV and CDR2 is YYDKDF (reference sequence). Trimming took 3 bases from V and 7 from J; bases not matched to a gene: 6. The CDR3 DNA is TGTGCCACCAGCAGCGGACAGGGGATCGGTGAAGCTTTCTTT. Translated, it gives CATSSGQGIGEAFF.

The V and J genes are TRBV11-2 and TRBJ2-5, with 8 bases lining up with TRBD1. CDR1 is SGHAT, CDR2 FQNNGV, per germline. The CDR3 has 16 residues. Trimming cost V 2 bases and J 3 bases; bases outside gene matches: 8. CDR3 bases: TGTGCCAGCAGCTTAAGAGGACAGGGTACAAAAGAGACCCAGTACTTC. This gives the protein CASSLRGQGTKETQYF. Using reference TRBV11-2 and TRBJ2-5 for the parts outside the CDR3, the full variable domain is EAGVAQSPRYKIIEKRQSVAFWCNPISGHATLYWYQQILGQGPKLLIQFQNNGVVDDSQLPKDRFSAERLKGVDSTLKIQPAKLEDSAVYLCASSLRGQGTKETQYFGPGTRLLVL.

This clonotype was detected many times. The gene calls are TRBV7-8 and TRBJ1-2, with 9 bases identical to TRBD1. This CDR3 has 14 amino acids. With V trimmed by 4 bases and J by 3 bases, 3 bases remained unmatched. Germline CDR1 and CDR2: SGHVS and FQNEAQ. The CDR3 loop reads CASSSQGADYGYTF. DNA of the CDR3: TGTGCCAGCAGCTCACAGGGGGCTGACTATGGCTACACCTTC.

The V call is TRBV6-1, the J call TRBJ2-7, with 8 bases fitting TRBD1. The CDR3 has 15 amino acids. Germline lookup yields CDR1 MNHNS and CDR2 SASEGT. The V and J ends lost 1 base and 2 bases, in that order; junction bases with no gene match: 4. The CDR3 nucleotides are TGTGCCAGCAGTGAAGACAGGGGGTTTACCTACGAGCAGTACTTC. It specifies CASSEDRGFTYEQYF.

The V gene is TRBV7-4, the J gene TRBJ1-1, with 11 positions matching TRBD1. V lost 5 bases to trimming and J lost 5 bases; unmatched junction nucleotides: 4. Germline V gene lookup returns CDR1 SGHVT and CDR2 SQSDAQ. This CDR3 spans 14 amino acids. DNA for the CDR3: TGTGCCAGCAGCGGACAGGGGGCATGGACTGAAGCTTTCTTT. Translating it yields CASSGQGAWTEAFF.

The genes are TRBV6-4 and TRBJ2-4, with a weak D call TRBD2 (6 bases). Trimming took off 6 bases at V and 6 bases at J, with 18 bases between the two ends. This CDR3 spans 15 amino acids. The V gene's germline CDR1 is MRHNA and CDR2 SNTAGT. In DNA, the CDR3 is TGTGCCAGCAGAGCCCCTAGGCACGGGGGAAACATTCAGTACTTC. This gives the protein CASRAPRHGGNIQYF.

This clonotype was recorded many times. The chain joins TRBV7-8 to TRBJ1-2; no definite D call. The CDR3 is 13 amino acids. V gave up 3 bases and J gave up 2 bases, with 7 bases separating them. Germline lookup yields CDR1 SGHVS and CDR2 FQNEAQ. CDR3 loop: CASSFDGNYGYTF. For the CDR3, the DNA is TGTGCCAGCAGCTTCGACGGAAACTATGGCTACACCTTC.

This clonotype was seen a few times. The CDR3 here is CASSLGTSGIRLSYEQYF. CDR3 DNA: TGTGCCAGCAGCCTGGGGACTAGCGGGATACGCCTCTCCTACGAGCAGTACTTC. The gene calls are TRBV7-4 and TRBJ2-7; 13 bases are shared with TRBD2. With 5 bases clipped from V and 0 bases from J, the junction kept 10 bases outside the gene matches. Per germline, CDR1 SGHVT and CDR2 SQSDAQ. The CDR3 length is 18 residues. Combining the CDR3 with reference TRBV7-4 and TRBJ2-7 gives the whole variable domain GAGVSQSPRYKVAKRGRDVALRCDSISGHVTLYWYRQTLGQGSEVLTYSQSDAQRDKSGRPSGRFSAERPERSVSTLKIQRTEQGDSAVYLCASSLGTSGIRLSYEQYFGPGTRLTVT.

The rearrangement joins TRBV27 to TRBJ1-1; D is unclear. Germline-derived CDR1 and CDR2 are MNHEY and SMNVEV (reference sequence). The length of the CDR3 is 11 residues. Trimming shortened V by 8 bases and J by 4 bases, and 8 bases separated the two germline ends. Here the CDR3 DNA reads TGTGCCAGCGCACTCGGCACTGAAGCTTTCTTT. It encodes CASALGTEAFF.

This clonotype was detected a few times. The CDR3 DNA reads as TGTGCCAGCAGCTTAGTTAGCTATTCTGAAGCTTTCTTT. Its protein product is CASSLVSYSEAFF. V is TRBV7-6 and J is TRBJ1-1; D call uncertain. The CDR3 length is 13 residues. V dropped 1 base and J dropped 6 bases, with 9 bases sitting between them. The germline CDR1 and CDR2 sequences are SGHVS and FNYEAQ.

This clonotype has just a few counts. The chain uses TRBV6-2 or TRBV6-3 and TRBJ2-7; D is perhaps TRBD1 (5 bases). In germline, CDR1 is MNHEY, CDR2 SVGEGT. CDR3 size: 14 residues. The germline V and J ends were trimmed by 4 bases and 0 bases, with 10 bases remaining between them. CDR3: CASSSKTVSYEQYV. The DNA of the CDR3 is TGTGCCAGCAGTTCCAAGACAGTCTCCTACGAGCAGTACGTC.